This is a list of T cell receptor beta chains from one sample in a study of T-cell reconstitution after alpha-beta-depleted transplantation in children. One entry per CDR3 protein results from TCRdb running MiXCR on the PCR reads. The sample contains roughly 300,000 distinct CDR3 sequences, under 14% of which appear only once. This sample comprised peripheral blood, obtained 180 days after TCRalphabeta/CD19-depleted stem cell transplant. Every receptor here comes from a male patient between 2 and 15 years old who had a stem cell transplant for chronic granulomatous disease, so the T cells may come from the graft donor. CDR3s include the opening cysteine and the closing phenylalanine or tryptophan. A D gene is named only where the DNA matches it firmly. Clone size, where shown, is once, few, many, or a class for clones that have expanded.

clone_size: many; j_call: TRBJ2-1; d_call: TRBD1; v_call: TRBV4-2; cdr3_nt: TGTGCCAGCAGCCAAGAAGGGACAGGGAATTACAATGAGCAGTTCTTC; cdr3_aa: CASSQEGTGNYNEQFF
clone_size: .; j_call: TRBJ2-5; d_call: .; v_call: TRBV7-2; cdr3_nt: TGTGCCAGCAGCCAAGAAGGCGGGACCCAGTACTTC; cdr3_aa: CASSQEGGTQYF
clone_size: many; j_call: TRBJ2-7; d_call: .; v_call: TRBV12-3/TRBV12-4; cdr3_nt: TGTGCCAGCAGTTTTAGAGTCTACGAGCAGTACTTC; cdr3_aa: CASSFRVYEQYF
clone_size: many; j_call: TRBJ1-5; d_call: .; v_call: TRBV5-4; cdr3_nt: TGTGCCAGCAGCTTGGCAGGACAGAGCAATCAGCCCCAGCATTTT; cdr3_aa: CASSLAGQSNQPQHF
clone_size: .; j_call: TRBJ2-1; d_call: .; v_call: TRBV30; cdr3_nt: TGTGCCTGGAGGCGCCGGGACACCCCCCTAACAGTAAAGCAGTTCTTC; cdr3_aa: CAWRRRDTPLTVKQFF
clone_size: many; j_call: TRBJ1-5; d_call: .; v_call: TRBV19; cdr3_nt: TGTGCCAGTAGTATAGCCCGGATGAATCAGCCCCAGCATTTT; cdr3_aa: CASSIARMNQPQHF
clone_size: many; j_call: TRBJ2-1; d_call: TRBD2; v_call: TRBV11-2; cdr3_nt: TGTGCCAGCAGCACCCCTCTACTAATTAGCGGGGGGTCGTACAATGAGCAGTTCTTC; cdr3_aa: CASSTPLLISGGSYNEQFF
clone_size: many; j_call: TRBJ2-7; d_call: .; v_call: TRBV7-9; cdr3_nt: TGTGCCAGCAGCTTAGTGGCACTCTACGAGCAGTACTTC; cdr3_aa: CASSLVALYEQYF
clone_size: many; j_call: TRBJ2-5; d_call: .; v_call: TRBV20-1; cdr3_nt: TGCAGTGCTAGTACGTCGGGAGATCTCCAAGAGACCCAGTACTTC; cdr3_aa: CSASTSGDLQETQYF
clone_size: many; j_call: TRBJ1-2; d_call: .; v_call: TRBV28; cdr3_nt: TGTGCCAGCACCAAGGGGCCTGGGTATGGCTACACCTTC; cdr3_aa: CASTKGPGYGYTF
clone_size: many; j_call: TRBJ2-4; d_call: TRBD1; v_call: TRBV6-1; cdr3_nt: TGTGCCAGCAGAACACAGGGGGCTGGCAAAAACATTCAGTACTTC; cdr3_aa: CASRTQGAGKNIQYF
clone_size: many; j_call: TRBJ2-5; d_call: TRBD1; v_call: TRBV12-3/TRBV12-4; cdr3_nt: TGTGCCAGCAGTCAAACCGGTCCCAGGGGGGAGACCCAGTACTTC; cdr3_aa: CASSQTGPRGETQYF
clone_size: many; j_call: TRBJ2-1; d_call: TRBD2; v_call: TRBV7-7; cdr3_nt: TGTGCTAGCAGCTTAGGTCTAGCGGGGCCCAATGAGCAGTTCTTC; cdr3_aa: CASSLGLAGPNEQFF
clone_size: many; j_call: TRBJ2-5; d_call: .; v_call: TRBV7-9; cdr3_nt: TGTGCCAGCAGCTTAGCTCTGCCCACCCAAGAGACCCAGTACTTC; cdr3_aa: CASSLALPTQETQYF
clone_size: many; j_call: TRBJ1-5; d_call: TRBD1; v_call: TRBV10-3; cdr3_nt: TGTGCCATCAGTGAGGCGGACAGGCCCAATCAGCCCCAGCATTTT; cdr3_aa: CAISEADRPNQPQHF
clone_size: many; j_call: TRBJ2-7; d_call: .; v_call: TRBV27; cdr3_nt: TGTGCCAGCAGTCCGCACAGGGCGCTCTACGAGCAGTACTTC; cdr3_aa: CASSPHRALYEQYF
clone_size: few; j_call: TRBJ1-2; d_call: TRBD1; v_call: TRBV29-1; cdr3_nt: TGCAGCGCTACGGGACAGGGGATGACCTATGGCTACACCTTC; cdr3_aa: CSATGQGMTYGYTF
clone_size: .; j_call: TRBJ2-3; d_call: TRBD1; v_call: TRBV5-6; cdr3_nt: TGTGCCAGGGGCTTGGGGCCCCTTGGACAGGGCGTACCAGATACGCAGTATTTT; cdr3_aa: CARGLGPLGQGVPDTQYF
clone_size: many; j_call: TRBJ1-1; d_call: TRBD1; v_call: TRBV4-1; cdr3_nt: TGCGCCAGCAGCCAAGATCAGGGGGGATCGGGGGACACTGAAGCTTTCTTT; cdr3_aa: CASSQDQGGSGDTEAFF
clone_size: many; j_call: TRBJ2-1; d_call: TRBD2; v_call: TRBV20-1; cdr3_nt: TGCAGTGCTGGCCGGACTAGCGGATTCTACAATGAGCAGTTCTTC; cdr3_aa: CSAGRTSGFYNEQFF